Following are 32 T cell receptor beta chains from one sample sequenced in a study of blood T cell repertoires in COVID-19. This table comes from immunoSEQ multiplex PCR, and its TCRdb copy is limited to in-frame clones, with some not included. The repertoire has roughly 60,000 clones, approximately 86% of them found once; the top ten carry about a tenth. Sequencing used peripheral blood. All receptors come from a human donor with acute or convalescent COVID-19. The donor label of this sample is uncertain.

This clone was observed a single time. V gene TRBV28 combines with J gene TRBJ1-3, with 8 bases identical to TRBD1. The length of the CDR3 is 16 residues. In germline, CDR1 is MDHEN, CDR2 SYDVKM. The ends lost 6 bases at V and 1 base at J; junction bases unmatched: 8. CDR3 loop: CASSLGQDGSGNTIYF. The CDR3 DNA sequence: TGTGCCAGCAGCCTGGGACAGGACGGGTCTGGAAACACCATATATTTT. Combining the CDR3 with reference TRBV28 and TRBJ1-3 gives the whole variable domain DVKVTQSSRYLVKRTGEKVFLECVQDMDHENMFWYRQDPGLGLRLIYFSYDVKMKEKGDIPEGYSVSREKKERFSLILESASTNQTSMYLCASSLGQDGSGNTIYFGEGSWLTVV.

The chain combines TRBV5-1 with TRBJ2-3; no clear D. The CDR3 covers 14 residues. The V end was cut by 4 bases, the J end by 1 base, with 10 bases between. From germline, CDR1 is SGHRS and CDR2 YFSETQ. This CDR3 is CASSPGDGTDTQYF. The CDR3 DNA is TGCGCCAGCAGCCCCGGAGATGGCACAGATACGCAGTATTTT.

The V call is TRBV30, the J call TRBJ2-7; 8 nucleotides match TRBD2. There are 14 residues in the CDR3. With V trimmed by 3 bases and J by 4 bases, 8 bases remained unmatched. Germline V CDR1 and CDR2: GTSNPN, SVGIG (reference sequence). In nucleotides, the CDR3 is TGTGCCTGGAGCCCTTCCAGCGGGAGATACGAGCAGTACTTC. Protein sequence: CAWSPSSGRYEQYF.

The gene calls are TRBV27 and TRBJ1-5, with 10 bases matching TRBD1. Germline V CDR1 and CDR2: MNHEY, SMNVEV (reference sequence). The J segment lost 3 bases and the V segment lost 2 bases, leaving 1 base of the junction unmatched. This CDR3 is built from 15 residues. The CDR3 nucleotides are TGTGCCAGCAGTTTAGGACAGGGGGTCAATCAGCCCCAGCATTTT. This codes for CASSLGQGVNQPQHF.

This chain connects TRBV29-1 to TRBJ2-5; possible D gene TRBD2, 6 bases. Trimming left V 8 bases short and J 1 base short, with 11 bases between. CDR3 length: 12 amino acids. The germline gives CDR1 SQVTM, CDR2 ANQGSEA. The CDR3 loop is CSPRELQETQYF. Here the CDR3 DNA reads TGCAGCCCACGGGAGCTCCAAGAGACCCAGTACTTC.

V and J are TRBV9 and TRBJ2-3; D possibly corresponds to TRBD1 (6 bases). The CDR3 has 17 amino acids. Trimming left V 3 bases short and J 3 bases short, with 20 bases between. Germline V gene data show CDR1 as SGDLS and CDR2 as YYNGEE. CDR3 loop: CASSEPQGGAPTDTQYF. The DNA for the CDR3 is TGTGCCAGCAGCGAGCCCCAAGGGGGAGCTCCGACAGATACGCAGTATTTT.

This chain connects TRBV28 to TRBJ2-4; 12 nucleotides match TRBD2. The CDR3 has 18 residues. Germline V gene lookup returns CDR1 MDHEN and CDR2 SYDVKM. The V segment lost 5 bases and the J segment 0 bases; nucleotides outside the gene matches: 8. Here the CDR3 DNA reads TGTGCCAGCAGTAGGCGAGGACTAGCGGGACCAGCCAAAAACATTCAGTACTTC. It specifies CASSRRGLAGPAKNIQYF.

This rearrangement joins TRBV10-3 to TRBJ1-1; D uncertain. V was trimmed by 6 bases and J by 7 bases, leaving 15 bases between them. CDR3 length equals 13 residues. The germline CDR1 and CDR2 sequences are ENHRY and SYGVKD. The chain's CDR3 is CAISLGEGFEAFF. The CDR3 region has the DNA TGTGCCATCAGCCTTGGGGAGGGATTTGAAGCTTTCTTT.

This rearrangement joins TRBV20-1 to TRBJ2-1; D possibly corresponds to TRBD1 (5 bases). The CDR3 has 11 residues. Between the trimmed V and J ends, which lost 3 bases and 8 bases, there was a span of 8 bases. Germline V lookup: CDR1 DFQATT, CDR2 SNEGSKA (reference sequence). CDR3 residues: CSASQGDEQFF. DNA of the CDR3: TGCAGTGCTAGTCAGGGCGATGAGCAGTTCTTC.

V gene TRBV28 combines with J gene TRBJ2-6; TRBD2 aligns across 7 bases. Losses at the gene ends were 3 bases for V and 4 bases for J; bases not matched to a gene: 3. Germline-derived CDR1 and CDR2 are MDHEN and SYDVKM. The CDR3 loop spans 15 amino acids. The CDR3 protein is CASSFTGGGANVLTF. The CDR3 nucleotides are TGTGCCAGCAGTTTCACGGGAGGCGGGGCCAACGTCCTGACTTTC.

The rearrangement links TRBV5-1 to TRBJ2-3; 7 bases agree with TRBD1. The junction had 18 bases not matched to a gene; V was cut back by 3 bases and J by 8 bases. The germline CDR1 and CDR2 sequences are SGHRS and YFSETQ. The CDR3 extends over 17 amino acids. CDR3 sequence reads: CASSSPNSDRLSVTQYF. The CDR3 bases are TGCGCCAGCAGCTCCCCCAACTCGGACAGGTTGTCAGTTACGCAGTATTTT.

The chain links TRBV12-3 or TRBV12-4 to TRBJ2-1; TRBD2 might be the D (6 bases). Trimming cost V 3 bases and J 8 bases, with 8 bases left between them. This CDR3 region has 12 residues. CDR3 in DNA: TGTGCCAGCAGTTTTGGAGGGCATGAGCAGTTCTTC. Translated, it gives CASSFGGHEQFF.

This CDR3 reads CASSLEGIRTEAFF. The CDR3, as DNA: TGCGCCAGCAGCTTGGAGGGGATCCGCACTGAAGCTTTCTTT. The chain is built from TRBV5-1 and TRBJ1-1; D is possibly TRBD1 (5 bases). CDR1 SGHRS and CDR2 YFSETQ come from the germline V gene. With 0 bases removed from V and 4 bases from J, the gap between germline ends came to 10 bases. CDR3 size: 14 residues.

V and J are TRBV29-1 and TRBJ1-2; D is uncertain. CDR3 length: 12 residues. The germline V and J ends were trimmed by 4 bases and 3 bases, with 9 bases remaining between them. Germline lookup yields CDR1 SQVTM and CDR2 ANQGSEA. CDR3 bases: TGCAGCGTTGCTCGGGGTGACTATGGCTACACCTTC. This sequence encodes CSVARGDYGYTF.

The chain joins TRBV18 to TRBJ2-7; 12 bases are shared with TRBD2. Germline CDR1 reads KGHSH; CDR2 reads LQKENI. V dropped 3 bases and J dropped 6; count of bases not matched to a gene: 3. CDR3 size: 14 residues. The DNA for the CDR3 is TGTGCCAGCTCACCGGGACTAGCGGGTTTCGAGCAGTACTTC. Its translation: CASSPGLAGFEQYF.

V is TRBV18 and J is TRBJ1-1, with TRBD1 matching 8 bases. CDR1 is KGHSH, CDR2 LQKENI, per germline. Trimming cost V 5 bases and J 5 bases; bases outside gene matches: 7. This CDR3 has 14 residues. CDR3 protein: CASSGTGGRTEAFF. The CDR3 coding sequence is TGTGCCAGCTCAGGAACAGGGGGGAGGACTGAAGCTTTCTTT.

V and J are TRBV11-1 and TRBJ1-2; 9 bases fit TRBD1. The CDR3 is 15 amino acids. Germline assignment: CDR1 SGHAT and CDR2 FQDESV (reference sequence). J was trimmed by 4 bases and V by 5 bases; bases with no gene match: 8. The CDR3 is CASSAGQGSFYGYTF. The CDR3 DNA sequence: TGTGCCAGCAGCGCTGGACAGGGGTCCTTCTATGGCTACACCTTC.

This rearrangement joins TRBV6-2 or TRBV6-3 to TRBJ2-1, with 7 bases fitting TRBD2. The V gene's germline CDR1 is MNHEY and CDR2 SVGEGT. This CDR3 comprises 19 residues. J was trimmed by 5 bases and V by 0 bases; bases with no gene match: 16. The CDR3 reads CASSYSRMGGEGRNNEQFF. In DNA, the CDR3 is TGTGCCAGCAGTTACTCGAGGATGGGCGGGGAGGGGCGAAACAATGAGCAGTTCTTC.

The J gene is TRBJ2-3, the V gene TRBV7-9, with a tentative D call TRBD1 (6 bases). Germline CDR1 SEHNR, CDR2 FQNEAQ (reference sequence). The V and J ends lost 5 bases and 1 base respectively, with 13 bases between them. The CDR3 has 15 residues. The CDR3 DNA reads as TGTGCCAGCAGCGATACAGGGTCGGGCACAGATACGCAGTATTTT. Amino acid sequence: CASSDTGSGTDTQYF.

The gene calls are TRBV27 and TRBJ2-5, with 7 bases fitting TRBD1. CDR3 size: 13 residues. The germline gives CDR1 MNHEY, CDR2 SMNVEV (reference sequence). V lost 3 bases and J lost 5; bases outside the gene matches: 3. The CDR3 reads CASSLTGLETQYF. The CDR3, as DNA: TGTGCCAGCAGTTTGACAGGGTTGGAGACCCAGTACTTC.

The genes are TRBV4-1 and TRBJ1-1; the D gene is possibly TRBD1 (6 bases). Germline CDR1 reads MGHRA; CDR2 reads YSYEKL. Trimming took 0 bases from V and 0 from J, leaving 14 bases between them. This CDR3 contains 17 residues. CDR3 coding DNA: TGCGCCAGCAGCCAAGAAAAACGGACAGTGATGAACACTGAAGCTTTCTTT. Translated, it gives CASSQEKRTVMNTEAFF.

V gene TRBV24-1 combines with J gene TRBJ2-2; 10 bases are a match to TRBD1. In germline, CDR1 is KGHDR, CDR2 SFDVKD. The V segment lost 4 bases and the J segment 8 bases; nucleotides outside the gene matches: 6. The CDR3 loop spans 15 amino acids. The CDR3 is CATSDTGTGAGELFF. DNA of the CDR3: TGTGCCACCAGTGACACCGGGACAGGGGCTGGGGAGCTGTTTTTT.

The CDR3 DNA sequence: TGTGCCAGCAGCTTACAGGTTGTGGAAAACATTCAGTACTTC. It codes for CASSLQVVENIQYF. This rearrangement joins TRBV5-6 to TRBJ2-4, with D maybe TRBD1 (5 bases). CDR3 length: 14 amino acids. Germline CDR1 is SGHDT and CDR2 is YYEEEE. V gave up 2 bases and J gave up 5 bases, with 11 bases separating them.

The chain joins TRBV11-3 to TRBJ1-1; D gene unclear. The V gene lost 5 bases and the J gene lost 7 bases, with 17 bases spanning the gap. The CDR3 has 14 amino acids. CDR1 and CDR2 from the germline V gene are SGHNT and YENEEA. The CDR3 reads CASSLSSAESEAFF. The CDR3 DNA reads as TGTGCCAGCAGCCTTTCAAGCGCGGAGAGTGAAGCTTTCTTT.

The rearrangement uses TRBV28 and TRBJ1-4; TRBD1 matches at 7 bases. V shed 7 bases, J shed 4 bases, and the junction held 6 bases outside the gene matches. CDR1 and CDR2 from the germline V gene are MDHEN and SYDVKM. The CDR3 sequence is 14 residues long. CDR3 nucleotides: TGTGCCAGCACCTCAGGGGGTTTTAATGAAAAACTGTTTTTT. Translating it yields CASTSGGFNEKLFF. Full variable domain (rest looked up from reference TRBV28 and TRBJ1-4): DVKVTQSSRYLVKRTGEKVFLECVQDMDHENMFWYRQDPGLGLRLIYFSYDVKMKEKGDIPEGYSVSREKKERFSLILESASTNQTSMYLCASTSGGFNEKLFFGSGTQLSVL.

CDR3 sequence (DNA): TGCGCCAGCGGGGCAGGGGGCGCCAATCCCGCCAAAAACATTCAGTACTTC. Its translation is CASGAGGANPAKNIQYF. The V call is TRBV10-2, the J call TRBJ2-4; TRBD1 aligns across 8 bases. Germline CDR1 WSHSY, CDR2 SAAADI. This CDR3 has 17 amino acids. V dropped 8 bases and J dropped 1; count of bases not matched to a gene: 13.

This clone was detected only once. The chain is built from TRBV5-4 and TRBJ2-3, with D possibly matching TRBD2 (6 bases). The CDR3 covers 13 residues. From germline, CDR1 is SGHNT and CDR2 YYREEE (reference sequence). V was clipped by 1 base and J by 6 bases, with 9 bases between them. The CDR3 loop is CASSLSGLDTQYF. CDR3 nucleotide sequence: TGTGCCAGCAGCTTGAGCGGGCTGGATACGCAGTATTTT. Full variable domain (rest looked up from reference TRBV5-4 and TRBJ2-3): ETGVTQSPTHLIKTRGQQVTLRCSSQSGHNTVSWYQQALGQGPQFIFQYYREEENGRGNFPPRFSGLQFPNYSSELNVNALELDDSALYLCASSLSGLDTQYFGPGTRLTVL.

The chain couples TRBV5-1 to TRBJ1-1, with D perhaps TRBD1 (6 bases). Germline V gives CDR1 SGHRS, CDR2 YFSETQ. The CDR3 is 15 residues long. Trimming pared 2 bases from V and 3 bases from J, leaving 14 bases between. The CDR3 reads CASSFEENRDTEAFF. The CDR3 region has the DNA TGCGCCAGCAGCTTTGAAGAAAACAGGGACACTGAAGCTTTCTTT.

The sample holds a few counts of this clone. The rearrangement joins TRBV5-4 to TRBJ2-7; the D is unclear. Trimming removed 0 bases from V and 2 bases from J, with 3 bases in between. CDR1 SGHNT and CDR2 YYREEE come from the germline V gene (reference sequence). This CDR3 comprises 12 residues. The CDR3 DNA reads TGTGCCAGCAGCTTGGACACCTACGAGCAGTACGTC. Translation gives CASSLDTYEQYV.

J is TRBJ1-5 and V is TRBV7-9; 9 bases fit TRBD1. Losses at the gene ends were 1 base for V and 6 bases for J; bases not matched to a gene: 4. From germline, CDR1 is SEHNR and CDR2 FQNEAQ (reference sequence). CDR3 length: 15 residues. The CDR3 is CASSLEGTGTQPQHF. In DNA, the CDR3 is TGTGCCAGCAGCTTAGAAGGGACAGGGACTCAGCCCCAGCATTTT.

V usage is TRBV4-1 and J usage is TRBJ1-5, with D hard to call. Germline V CDR1 and CDR2: MGHRA, YSYEKL. This CDR3 comprises 15 residues. V lost 2 bases and J lost 1, with 9 bases in between. CDR3 loop: CASSQNSGSNQPQHF. For the CDR3, the DNA is TGCGCCAGCAGCCAAAATTCGGGAAGCAATCAGCCCCAGCATTTT.

The J gene is TRBJ1-2, the V gene TRBV5-1; 7 positions agree with TRBD1. There are 17 residues in the CDR3. Germline loops: CDR1 SGHRS, CDR2 YFSETQ. The V gene end was trimmed by 0 bases and the J gene end by 3 bases; junction bases not matched to a gene: 11. CDR3 in DNA: TGCGCCAGCAGCTTGGTGTGGGGAACAGGGGCGGACTATGGCTACACCTTC. Translating it yields CASSLVWGTGADYGYTF.